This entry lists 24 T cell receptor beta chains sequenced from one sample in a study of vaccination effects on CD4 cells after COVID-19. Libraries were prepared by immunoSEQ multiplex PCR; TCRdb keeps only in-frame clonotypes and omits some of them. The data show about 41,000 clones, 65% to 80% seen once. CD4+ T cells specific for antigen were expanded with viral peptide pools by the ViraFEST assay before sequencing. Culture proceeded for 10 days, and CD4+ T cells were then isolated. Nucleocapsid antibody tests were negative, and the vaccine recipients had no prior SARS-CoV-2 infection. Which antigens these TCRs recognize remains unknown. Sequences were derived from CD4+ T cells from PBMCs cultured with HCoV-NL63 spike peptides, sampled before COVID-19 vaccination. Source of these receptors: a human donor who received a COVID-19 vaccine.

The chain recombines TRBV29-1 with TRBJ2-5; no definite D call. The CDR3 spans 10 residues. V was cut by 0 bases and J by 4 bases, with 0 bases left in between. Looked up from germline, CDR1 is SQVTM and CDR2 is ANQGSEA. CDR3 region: CSVEEETQYF. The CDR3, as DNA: TGCAGCGTTGAAGAAGAGACCCAGTACTTC.

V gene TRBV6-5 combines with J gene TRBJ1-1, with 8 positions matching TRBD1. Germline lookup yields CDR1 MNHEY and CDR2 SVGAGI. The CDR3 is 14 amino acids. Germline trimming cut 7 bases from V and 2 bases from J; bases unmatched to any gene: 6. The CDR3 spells CASTTGQVNTEAFF. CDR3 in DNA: TGTGCCAGCACTACGGGACAGGTTAACACTGAAGCTTTCTTT.

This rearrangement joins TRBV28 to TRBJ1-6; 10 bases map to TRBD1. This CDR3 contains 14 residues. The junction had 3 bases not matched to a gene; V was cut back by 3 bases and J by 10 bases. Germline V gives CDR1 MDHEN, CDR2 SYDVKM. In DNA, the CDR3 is TGTGCCAGCAGTTTGGGGACAGGGGAATCACCCCTCCACTTT. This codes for CASSLGTGESPLHF.

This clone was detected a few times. This CDR3 reads CASSGGLNYGYTF. As DNA, the CDR3 is TGTGCCAGCAGTGGGGGGCTGAACTATGGCTACACCTTC. The chain links TRBV6-4 to TRBJ1-2; D perhaps matches TRBD1 (6 bases). This CDR3 is 13 amino acids long. CDR1 and CDR2 (germline): MRHNA, SNTAGT. V dropped 4 bases and J dropped 2 bases, with 8 bases sitting between them.

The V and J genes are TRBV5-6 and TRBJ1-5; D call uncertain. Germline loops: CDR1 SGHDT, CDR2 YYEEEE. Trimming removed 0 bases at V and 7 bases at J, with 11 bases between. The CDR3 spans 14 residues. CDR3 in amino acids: CASSLAGRPQPQHF. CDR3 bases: TGTGCCAGCAGCTTGGCTGGGCGGCCCCAGCCCCAGCATTTT.

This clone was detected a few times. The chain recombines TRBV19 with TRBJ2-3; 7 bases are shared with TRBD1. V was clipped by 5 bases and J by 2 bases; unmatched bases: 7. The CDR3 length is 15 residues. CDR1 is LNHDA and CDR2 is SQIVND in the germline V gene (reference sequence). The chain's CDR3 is CASSPWTGATDTQYF. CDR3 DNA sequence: TGTGCCAGTAGTCCCTGGACAGGAGCCACAGATACGCAGTATTTT.

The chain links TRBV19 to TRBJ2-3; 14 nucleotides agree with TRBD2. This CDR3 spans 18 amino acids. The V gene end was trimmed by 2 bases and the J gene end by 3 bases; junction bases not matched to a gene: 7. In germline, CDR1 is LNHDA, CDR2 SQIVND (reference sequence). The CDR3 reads CASSISGLAGGQTDTQYF. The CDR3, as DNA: TGTGCCAGTAGTATAAGTGGACTAGCGGGGGGACAAACAGATACGCAGTATTTT.

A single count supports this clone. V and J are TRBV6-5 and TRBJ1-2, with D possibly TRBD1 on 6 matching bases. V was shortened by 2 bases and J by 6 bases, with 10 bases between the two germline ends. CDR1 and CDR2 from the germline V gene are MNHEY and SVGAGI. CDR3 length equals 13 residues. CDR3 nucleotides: TGTGCCAGCAGTTACGACAGGCTGGATGGCTACACCTTC. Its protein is CASSYDRLDGYTF.

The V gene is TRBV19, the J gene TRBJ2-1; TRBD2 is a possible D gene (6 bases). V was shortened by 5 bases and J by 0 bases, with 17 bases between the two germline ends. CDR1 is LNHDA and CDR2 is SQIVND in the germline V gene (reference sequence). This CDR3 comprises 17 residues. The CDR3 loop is CASSPLLAGRSYNEQFF. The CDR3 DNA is TGTGCCAGTAGTCCGCTCCTTGCGGGGCGCTCCTACAATGAGCAGTTCTTC.

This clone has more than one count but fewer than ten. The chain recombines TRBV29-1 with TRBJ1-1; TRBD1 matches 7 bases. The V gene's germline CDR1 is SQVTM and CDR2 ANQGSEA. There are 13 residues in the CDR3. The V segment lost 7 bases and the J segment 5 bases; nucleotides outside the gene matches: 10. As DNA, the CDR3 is TGCAGCGGGGGGAGGGGGCAATCGACTGAAGCTTTCTTT. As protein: CSGGRGQSTEAFF.

The CDR3 is CASSRGLAGAGEQYV. The CDR3 nucleotides are TGTGCCAGCAGTCGCGGACTAGCGGGGGCGGGGGAGCAGTACGTC. The chain links TRBV6-2 or TRBV6-3 to TRBJ2-7; 13 positions match TRBD2. The ends lost 5 bases at V and 7 bases at J; junction bases unmatched: 8. The CDR3 is 15 residues long. CDR1 and CDR2 from the germline V gene are MNHEY and SVGEGT.

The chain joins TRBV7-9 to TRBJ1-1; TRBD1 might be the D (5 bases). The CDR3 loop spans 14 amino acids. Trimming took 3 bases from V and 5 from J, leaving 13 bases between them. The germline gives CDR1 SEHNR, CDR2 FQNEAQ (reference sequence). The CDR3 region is CASSLGPTLTEAFF. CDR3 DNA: TGTGCCAGCAGCTTGGGACCGACGCTGACTGAAGCTTTCTTT.

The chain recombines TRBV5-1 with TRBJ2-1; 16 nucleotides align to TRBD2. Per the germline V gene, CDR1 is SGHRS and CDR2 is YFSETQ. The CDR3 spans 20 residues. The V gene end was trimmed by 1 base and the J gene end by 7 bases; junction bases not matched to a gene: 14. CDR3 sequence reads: CASSLIPGLAGGALGNEQFF. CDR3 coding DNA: TGCGCCAGCAGCTTGATACCGGGACTAGCGGGGGGGGCCCTTGGGAATGAGCAGTTCTTC.

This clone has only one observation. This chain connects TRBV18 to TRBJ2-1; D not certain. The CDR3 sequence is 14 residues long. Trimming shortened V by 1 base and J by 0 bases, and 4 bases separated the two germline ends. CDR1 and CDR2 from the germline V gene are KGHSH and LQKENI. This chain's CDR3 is CASSPLSSYNEQFF. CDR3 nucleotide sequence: TGTGCCAGCTCACCACTGAGCTCCTACAATGAGCAGTTCTTC. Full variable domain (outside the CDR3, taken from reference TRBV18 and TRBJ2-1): NAGVMQNPRHLVRRRGQEARLRCSPMKGHSHVYWYRQLPEEGLKFMVYLQKENIIDESGMPKERFSAEFPKEGPSILRIQQVVRGDSAAYFCASSPLSSYNEQFFGPGTRLTVL.

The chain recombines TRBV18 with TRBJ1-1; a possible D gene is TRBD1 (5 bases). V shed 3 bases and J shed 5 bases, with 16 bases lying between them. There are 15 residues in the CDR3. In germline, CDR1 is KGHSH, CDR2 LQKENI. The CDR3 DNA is TGTGCCAGCTCACCCCCGGGAGGGGTAGGAACTGAAGCTTTCTTT. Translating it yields CASSPPGGVGTEAFF.

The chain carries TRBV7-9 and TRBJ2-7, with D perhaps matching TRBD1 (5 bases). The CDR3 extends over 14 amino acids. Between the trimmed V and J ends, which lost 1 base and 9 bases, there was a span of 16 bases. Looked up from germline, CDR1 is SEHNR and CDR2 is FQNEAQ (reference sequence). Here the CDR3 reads CASSLDSSPTGQYV. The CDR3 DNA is TGTGCCAGCAGCTTAGACTCCAGTCCAACAGGGCAGTACGTC.

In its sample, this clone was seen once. In nucleotides, the CDR3 is TGCGCCAGCAGCTATGCAACTAATGAAAAACTGTTTTTT. Protein sequence: CASSYATNEKLFF. The chain links TRBV5-1 to TRBJ1-4; D uncertain. The germline V gene has CDR1 SGHRS and CDR2 YFSETQ. The CDR3 runs to 13 residues. Trimming cost V 3 bases and J 0 bases, with 3 bases left between them.

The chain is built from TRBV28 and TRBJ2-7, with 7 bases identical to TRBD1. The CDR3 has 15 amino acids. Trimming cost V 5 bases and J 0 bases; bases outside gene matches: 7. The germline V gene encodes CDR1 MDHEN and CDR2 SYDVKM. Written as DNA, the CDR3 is TGTGCCAGCAGTACTCCAGGGGGTGACTCCTACGAGCAGTACGTC. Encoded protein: CASSTPGGDSYEQYV.

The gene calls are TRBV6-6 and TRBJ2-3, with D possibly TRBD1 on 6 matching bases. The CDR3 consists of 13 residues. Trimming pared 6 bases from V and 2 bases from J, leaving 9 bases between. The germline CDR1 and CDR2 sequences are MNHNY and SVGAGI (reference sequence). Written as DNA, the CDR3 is TGTGCCAGCAGGTTGGGGGCCACAGATACGCAGTATTTT. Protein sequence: CASRLGATDTQYF.

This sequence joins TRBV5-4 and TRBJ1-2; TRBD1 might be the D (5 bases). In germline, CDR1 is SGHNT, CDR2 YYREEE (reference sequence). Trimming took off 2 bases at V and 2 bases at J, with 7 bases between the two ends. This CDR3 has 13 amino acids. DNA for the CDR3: TGTGCCAGCAGCTTTAGGGGAAACTATGGCTACACCTTC. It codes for CASSFRGNYGYTF.

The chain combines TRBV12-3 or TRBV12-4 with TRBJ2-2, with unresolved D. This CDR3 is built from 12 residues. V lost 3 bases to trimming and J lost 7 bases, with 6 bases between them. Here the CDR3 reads CASSFRIGELFF. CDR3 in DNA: TGTGCCAGCAGTTTTAGGATCGGGGAGCTGTTTTTT.

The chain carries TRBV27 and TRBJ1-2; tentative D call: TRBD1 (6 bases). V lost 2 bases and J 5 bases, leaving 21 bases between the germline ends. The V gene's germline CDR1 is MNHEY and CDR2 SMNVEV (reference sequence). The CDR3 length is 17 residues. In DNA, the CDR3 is TGTGCCAGCAGTTTAAATGGGGGCCCTACGATCGGGTATGGCTACACCTTC. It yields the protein CASSLNGGPTIGYGYTF.

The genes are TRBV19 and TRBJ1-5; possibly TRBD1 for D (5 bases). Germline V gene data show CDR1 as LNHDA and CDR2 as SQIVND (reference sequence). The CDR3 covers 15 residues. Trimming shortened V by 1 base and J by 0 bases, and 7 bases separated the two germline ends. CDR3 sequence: CASSIAGLSNQPQHF. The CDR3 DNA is TGTGCCAGTAGTATAGCAGGGCTTAGCAATCAGCCCCAGCATTTT.

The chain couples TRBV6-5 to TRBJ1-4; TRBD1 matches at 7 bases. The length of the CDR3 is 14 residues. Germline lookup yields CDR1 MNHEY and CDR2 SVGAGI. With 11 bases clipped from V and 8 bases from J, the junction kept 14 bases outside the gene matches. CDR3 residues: CAAQFPGGREKLFF. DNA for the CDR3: TGTGCCGCACAATTCCCAGGGGGGAGAGAAAAACTGTTTTTT.